This T cell receptor (beta chain) was captured in a study of T cell changes during pregnancy in multiple sclerosis (dated by TCRdb to 2018 to 2020). General notes on the study: The study examined how the T cell repertoire changed over the course of pregnancy in women with multiple sclerosis.

Based on its abundance in the sample, this clone is medium-sized (0.01 to 0.1%). Its target antigen remains unknown. There are no base qualities to consult, and no much larger clone falls within one base. From the germline V gene (reference sequence), CDR1 is GTSNPN and CDR2 is SVGIG. Relative to germline, V is missing 4 bases and J is missing 5 bases, with 11 bases of the junction outside any gene match. The CDR3 covers 15 residues, taking in both the cysteine and the phenylalanine. The read is trimmed to its CDR3 DNA, 45 bases read in frame from base 1. Preparation of the library involved the immunoSEQ multiplex PCR assay. As stored in TCRdb, this immuneACCESS dataset retains in-frame rearrangements with V and J assigned. A fraction of the clones does not appear; measured against another copy, unresolved V genes explain less than half of the discrepancy, and the remainder lacks a known reason. The sample table lists 30,000 or so clones, around 91% of them with a count of one. About 3.6% of the sample belongs to the ten largest clones.

This receptor was taken from a female donor in good health, enrolled as a control in a pregnancy study. Sequencing used CD8+ T cells from peripheral blood mononuclear cells, obtained in the second trimester of pregnancy. The chain employs TRBV30 and TRBJ1-1, and 9 junctional nucleotides match TRBD1. The DNA is as follows: TGTGCCTGGACCGCGGGACAGGGAACAGGGACTGAAGCTTTCTTT. This encodes CAWTAGQGTGTEAFF.